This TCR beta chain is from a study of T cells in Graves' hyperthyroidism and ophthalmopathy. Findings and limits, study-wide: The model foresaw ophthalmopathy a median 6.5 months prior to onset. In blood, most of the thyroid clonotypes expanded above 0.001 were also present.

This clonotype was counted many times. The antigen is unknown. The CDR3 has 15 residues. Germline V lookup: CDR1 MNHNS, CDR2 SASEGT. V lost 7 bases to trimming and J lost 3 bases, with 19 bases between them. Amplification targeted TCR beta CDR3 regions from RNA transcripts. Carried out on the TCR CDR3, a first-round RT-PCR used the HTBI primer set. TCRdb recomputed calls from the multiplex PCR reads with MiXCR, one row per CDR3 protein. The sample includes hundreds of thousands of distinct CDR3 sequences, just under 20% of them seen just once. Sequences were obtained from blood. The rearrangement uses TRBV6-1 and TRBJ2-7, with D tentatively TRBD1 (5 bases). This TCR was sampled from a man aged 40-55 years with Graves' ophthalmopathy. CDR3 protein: CASIGIRGEDYEQYF. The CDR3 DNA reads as TGTGCCAGCATTGGAATAAGGGGCGAGGACTACGAGCAGTACTTC.